This TCR beta chain derives from a study of cytomegalovirus exposure and HLA in healthy donors. Some clones are missing from TCRdb's copy, which holds only in-frame ones; the method was immunoSEQ multiplex PCR. The profile shows about 400,000 clones, roughly 89% of them singletons. With 3 bases clipped from V and 0 bases from J, the junction kept 7 bases outside the gene matches. Per germline, CDR1 MGHRA and CDR2 YSYEKL. The CDR3 extends over 19 amino acids. On this clone itself: The antigen remains unidentified.

Study results and caveats: 150 to 200 TCR beta chains were listed as cytomegalovirus-associated. Among TCR sequences, most were rare, though some public TCRs appeared in many donors. In a later analysis, first-cohort TCR clusters were found to tend to co-occur in the 100 to 150 validation repertoires.

Material: PBMCs. V gene TRBV4-1 combines with J gene TRBJ2-5; TRBD2 aligns across 16 bases. The sequence derives from a young woman in good health and CMV-seronegative. DNA of the CDR3: TGCGCCAGCAGCCATCCGGGACTAGCGGGAGGGCCGAACCAAGAGACCCAGTACTTC. This encodes CASSHPGLAGGPNQETQYF.